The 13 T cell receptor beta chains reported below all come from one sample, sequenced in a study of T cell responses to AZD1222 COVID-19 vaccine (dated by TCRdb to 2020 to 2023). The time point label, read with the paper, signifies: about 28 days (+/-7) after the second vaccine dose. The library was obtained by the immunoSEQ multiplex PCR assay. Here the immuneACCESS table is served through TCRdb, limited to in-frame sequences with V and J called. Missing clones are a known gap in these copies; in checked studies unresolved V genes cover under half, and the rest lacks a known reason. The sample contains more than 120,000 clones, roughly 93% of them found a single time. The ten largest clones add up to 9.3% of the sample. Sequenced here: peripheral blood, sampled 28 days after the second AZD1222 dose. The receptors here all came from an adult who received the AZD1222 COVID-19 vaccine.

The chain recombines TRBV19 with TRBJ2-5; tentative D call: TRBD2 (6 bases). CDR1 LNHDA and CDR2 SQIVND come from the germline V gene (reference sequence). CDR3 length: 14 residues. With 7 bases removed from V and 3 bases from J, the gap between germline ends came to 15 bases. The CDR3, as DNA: TGTGCCAGTACTGAATCGGACTATAAAGAGACCCAGTACTTC. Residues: CASTESDYKETQYF.

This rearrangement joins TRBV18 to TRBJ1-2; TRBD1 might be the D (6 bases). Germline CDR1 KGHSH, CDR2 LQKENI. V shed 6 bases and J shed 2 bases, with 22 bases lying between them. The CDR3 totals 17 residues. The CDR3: CASSSGPLGAGNYGYTF. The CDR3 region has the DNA TGTGCCAGCTCTTCTGGGCCCCTGGGGGCAGGAAACTATGGCTACACCTTC.

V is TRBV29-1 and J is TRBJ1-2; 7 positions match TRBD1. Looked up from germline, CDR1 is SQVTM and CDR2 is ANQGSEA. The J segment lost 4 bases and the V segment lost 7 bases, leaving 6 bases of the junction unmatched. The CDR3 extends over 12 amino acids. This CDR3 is CSAGGGGYGYTF. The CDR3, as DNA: TGCAGCGCTGGAGGGGGCGGCTATGGCTACACCTTC.

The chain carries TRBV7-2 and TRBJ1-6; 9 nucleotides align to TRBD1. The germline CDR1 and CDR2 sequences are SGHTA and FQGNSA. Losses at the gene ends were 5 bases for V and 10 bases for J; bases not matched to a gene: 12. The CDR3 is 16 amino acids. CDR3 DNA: TGTGCCAGCAGCCCTGGACAGGGGTCGAATCGGTCACCCCTCCACTTT. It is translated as CASSPGQGSNRSPLHF.

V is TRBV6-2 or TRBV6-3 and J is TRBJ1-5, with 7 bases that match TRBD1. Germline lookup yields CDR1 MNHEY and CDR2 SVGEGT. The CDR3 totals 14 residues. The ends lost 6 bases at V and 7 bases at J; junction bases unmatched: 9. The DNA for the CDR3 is TGTGCCAGCAGCCCCGGTAGGGGGCCCCAGCCCCAGCATTTT. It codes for CASSPGRGPQPQHF.

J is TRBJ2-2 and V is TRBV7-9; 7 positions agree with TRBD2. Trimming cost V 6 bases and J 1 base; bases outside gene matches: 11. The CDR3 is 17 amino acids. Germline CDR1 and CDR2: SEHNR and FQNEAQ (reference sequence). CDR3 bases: TGTGCCAGCAGTCCAGTGGGAGGGAACGTGAACACCGGGGAGCTGTTTTTT. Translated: CASSPVGGNVNTGELFF.

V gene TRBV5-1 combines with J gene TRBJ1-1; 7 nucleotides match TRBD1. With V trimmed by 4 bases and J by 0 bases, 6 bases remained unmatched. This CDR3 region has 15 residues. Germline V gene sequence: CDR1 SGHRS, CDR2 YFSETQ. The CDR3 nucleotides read TGCGCCAGCAGCCCAGATACAGGGGTGAACACTGAAGCTTTCTTT. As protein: CASSPDTGVNTEAFF.

The DNA of the CDR3 is TGTGCCAGCAGCCGGACAGGGTTGAACACTGAAGCTTTCTTT. Encoded protein: CASSRTGLNTEAFF. The chain employs TRBV7-9 and TRBJ1-1; TRBD1 agrees at 8 bases. Germline V lookup: CDR1 SEHNR, CDR2 FQNEAQ (reference sequence). The CDR3 sequence is 14 residues long. V dropped 5 bases and J dropped 0; count of bases not matched to a gene: 2.

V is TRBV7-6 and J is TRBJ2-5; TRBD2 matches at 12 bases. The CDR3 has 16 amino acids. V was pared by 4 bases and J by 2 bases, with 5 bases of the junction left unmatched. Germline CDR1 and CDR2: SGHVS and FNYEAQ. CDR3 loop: CASSSSGLAGQETQYF. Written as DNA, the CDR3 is TGTGCCAGCAGCTCCTCTGGACTAGCGGGACAAGAGACCCAGTACTTC.

CDR3 sequence: CASSAGQEAYAYGYTF. CDR3 coding DNA: TGTGCCAGCAGCGCGGGACAGGAGGCTTACGCCTATGGCTACACCTTC. This chain joins TRBV9 and TRBJ1-2, with 8 nucleotides matching TRBD1. The CDR3 runs 16 residues. After removal of 3 bases from V and 4 bases from J, the junction contained 11 bases not matched to a gene. Germline assignment: CDR1 SGDLS and CDR2 YYNGEE.

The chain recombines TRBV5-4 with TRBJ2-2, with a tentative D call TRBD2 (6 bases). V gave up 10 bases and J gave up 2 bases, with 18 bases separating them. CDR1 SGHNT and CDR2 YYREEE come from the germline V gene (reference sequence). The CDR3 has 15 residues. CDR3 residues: CASQGASANTGELFF. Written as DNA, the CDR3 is TGTGCCTCACAAGGGGCTAGCGCTAACACCGGGGAGCTGTTTTTT.

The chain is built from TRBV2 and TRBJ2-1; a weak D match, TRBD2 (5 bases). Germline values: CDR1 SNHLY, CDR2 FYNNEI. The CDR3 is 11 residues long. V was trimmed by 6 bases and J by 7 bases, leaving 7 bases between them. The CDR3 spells CASRWRNEQFF. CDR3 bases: TGTGCCAGCAGGTGGAGGAATGAGCAGTTCTTC.

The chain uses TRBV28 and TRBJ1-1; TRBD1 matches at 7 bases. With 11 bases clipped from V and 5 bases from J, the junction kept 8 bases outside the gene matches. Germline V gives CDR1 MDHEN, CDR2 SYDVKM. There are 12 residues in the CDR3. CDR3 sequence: CARGTERTEAFF. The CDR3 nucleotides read TGTGCCCGCGGGACAGAGCGAACTGAAGCTTTCTTT.